The sample holds one count of the clone carrying this T cell receptor (beta chain). This CDR3 has 12 amino acids. Trimming took 1 base from V and 4 from J, leaving 5 bases between them. The germline gives CDR1 SGHAT, CDR2 FQNNGV. This specimen comes from a study of blood T cell repertoires in COVID-19. Study information: Whether acute or convalescent, the COVID-19 samples came from the United States, Italy and Spain.

Per the authors' pipeline: Amplification with reference gene primers provided the estimates of nucleated cell counts. Method: immunoSEQ multiplex PCR; TCRdb's copy keeps in-frame clones and lacks some. Clone size and the V and J calls come from that table; the DNA yielded D and trimming. This sample has approximately 260,000 clones, with approximately 88% found just once. This chain connects TRBV11-2 to TRBJ2-7; D remains unclear. Sequencing was carried out using peripheral blood. This TCR was recovered from a man aged 50 to 60 with acute or convalescent COVID-19. CDR3 in amino acids: CASSLGTYEQYF. The CDR3 DNA reads TGTGCCAGCAGCTTAGGTACATACGAGCAGTACTTC.